This TCR beta chain was documented in a study of patients and donors after allogeneic stem cell transplantation. Each CDR3 protein is one row after TCRdb ran MiXCR on the RT-PCR reads. The sample includes some 92,000 distinct CDR3 sequences, approximately 49% of them seen just once. This CDR3 has 14 residues. This clonotype originated in a human donor who was either an allogeneic HSCT recipient or a stem cell or donor lymphocyte infusion donor (not recorded which). It is not recorded whose cells these are; they may come from a transplant donor. The rearrangement links TRBV21-1 to TRBJ1-1. TRBV21-1 is a listed pseudogene. Sequenced sample: blood, either unsorted or a sorted T cell fraction (not recorded which). CDR3 loop: CASSKVVRNTEAFF. DNA for the CDR3: TGTGCCAGCAGCAAAGTAGTAAGGAACACTGAAGCTTTCTTT.